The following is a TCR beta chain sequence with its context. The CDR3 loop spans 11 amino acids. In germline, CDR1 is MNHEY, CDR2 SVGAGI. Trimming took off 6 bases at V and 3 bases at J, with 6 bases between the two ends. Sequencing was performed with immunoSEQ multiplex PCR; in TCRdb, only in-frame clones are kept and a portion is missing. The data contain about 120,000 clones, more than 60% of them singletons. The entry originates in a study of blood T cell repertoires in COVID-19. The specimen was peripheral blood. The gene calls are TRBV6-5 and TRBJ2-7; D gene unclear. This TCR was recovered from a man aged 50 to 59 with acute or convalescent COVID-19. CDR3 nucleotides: TGTGCCAGCAGCAGTGACTACGAGCAGTACTTC. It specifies CASSSDYEQYF.